This section outlines one T cell receptor (beta chain) sequence together with its context. Method: immunoSEQ multiplex PCR; TCRdb's copy keeps in-frame clones and lacks some. The data hold roughly 250,000 clones, with about 80% observed a single time. The CDR3 totals 15 residues. Germline lookup yields CDR1 MDHEN and CDR2 SYDVKM. V was pared by 3 bases and J by 5 bases, with 14 bases between. These data are taken from a study of blood T cell repertoires in COVID-19. Material: peripheral blood. The chain recombines TRBV28 with TRBJ1-5; no reliable D call. The TCR sequence derives from a woman of 80 years or more with active or convalescent COVID-19. CDR3 sequence: CASSFLSGGYQPQHF. DNA for the CDR3: TGTGCCAGCAGTTTCCTGTCCGGCGGGTATCAGCCCCAGCATTTT.